The entry below describes one TCR beta chain. The CDR3 is 15 residues long. Trimming stripped 0 bases from V and 7 bases from J, with 13 bases between. Per germline, CDR1 LGHNA and CDR2 YSLEER. The data derive from a study of shared T cell receptors in the human thymus. The protocol was immunoSEQ multiplex PCR, while the TCRdb copy is restricted to in-frame clones and leaves out a portion. Among hundreds of thousands of clones listed, just under 95% were seen once. The sequencing input was thymocytes. The TCR originated in a human donor. The chain couples TRBV4-3 to TRBJ1-5; no firm D call. CDR3 residues: CASSQDHGVKQPQHF. As DNA, the CDR3 is TGCGCCAGCAGCCAAGATCACGGGGTTAAGCAGCCCCAGCATTTT.